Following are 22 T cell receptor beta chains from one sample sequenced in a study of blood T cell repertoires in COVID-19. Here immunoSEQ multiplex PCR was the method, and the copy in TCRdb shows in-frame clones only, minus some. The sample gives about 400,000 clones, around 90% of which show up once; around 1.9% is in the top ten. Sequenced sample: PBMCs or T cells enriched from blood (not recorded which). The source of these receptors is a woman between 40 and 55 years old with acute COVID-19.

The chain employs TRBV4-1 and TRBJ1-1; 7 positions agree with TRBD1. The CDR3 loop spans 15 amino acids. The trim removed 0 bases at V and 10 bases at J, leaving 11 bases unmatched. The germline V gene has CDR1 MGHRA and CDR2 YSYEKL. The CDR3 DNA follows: TGCGCCAGCAGCCAAGATCCGGCTAGCAGGGGGAGAGCTTTCTTT. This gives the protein CASSQDPASRGRAFF.

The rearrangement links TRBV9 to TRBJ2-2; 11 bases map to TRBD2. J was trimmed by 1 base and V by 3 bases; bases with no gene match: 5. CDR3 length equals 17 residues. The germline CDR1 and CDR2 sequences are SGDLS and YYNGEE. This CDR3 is CASSDPSGGKNTGELFF. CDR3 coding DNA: TGTGCCAGCAGCGACCCTAGCGGGGGGAAGAACACCGGGGAGCTGTTTTTT. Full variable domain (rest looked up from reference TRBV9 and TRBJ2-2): DSGVTQTPKHLITATGQRVTLRCSPRSGDLSVYWYQQSLDQGLQFLIQYYNGEERAKGNILERFSAQQFPDLHSELNLSSLELGDSALYFCASSDPSGGKNTGELFFGEGSRLTVL.

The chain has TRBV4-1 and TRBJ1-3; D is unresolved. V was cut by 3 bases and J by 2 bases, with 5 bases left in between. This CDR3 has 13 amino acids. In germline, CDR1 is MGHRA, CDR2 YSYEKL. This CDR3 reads CASSQSAGNTIYF. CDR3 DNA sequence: TGCGCCAGCAGCCAGTCGGCTGGAAACACCATATATTTT.

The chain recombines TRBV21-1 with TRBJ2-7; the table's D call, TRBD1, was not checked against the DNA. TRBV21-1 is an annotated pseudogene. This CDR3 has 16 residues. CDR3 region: CASSNPPPSQGYEQYF. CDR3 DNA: TGTGCCAGCAGCAACCCCCCGCCATCACAGGGTTACGAGCAGTACTTC.

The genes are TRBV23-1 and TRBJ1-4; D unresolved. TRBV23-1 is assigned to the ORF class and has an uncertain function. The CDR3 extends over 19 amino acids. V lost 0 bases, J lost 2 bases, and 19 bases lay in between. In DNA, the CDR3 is TGCGCCAGCAGTCAATCCTTATCCCCGACTTGTTCCACTAATGAAAAACTGTTTTTT. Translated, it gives CASSQSLSPTCSTNEKLFF.

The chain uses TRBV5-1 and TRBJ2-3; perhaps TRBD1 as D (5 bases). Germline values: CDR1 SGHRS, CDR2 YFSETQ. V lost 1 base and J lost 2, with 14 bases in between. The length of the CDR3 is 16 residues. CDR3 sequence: CASSLLTGWVTDTQYF. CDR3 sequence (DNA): TGCGCCAGCAGCTTGTTAACAGGTTGGGTCACAGATACGCAGTATTTT.

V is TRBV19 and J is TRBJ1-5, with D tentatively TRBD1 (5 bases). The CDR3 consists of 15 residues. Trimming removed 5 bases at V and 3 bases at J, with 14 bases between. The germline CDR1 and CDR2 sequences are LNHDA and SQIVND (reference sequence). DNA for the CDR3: TGTGCCAGTAGTCAAGAGGGACTCCTCAATCAGCCCCAGCATTTT. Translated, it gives CASSQEGLLNQPQHF.

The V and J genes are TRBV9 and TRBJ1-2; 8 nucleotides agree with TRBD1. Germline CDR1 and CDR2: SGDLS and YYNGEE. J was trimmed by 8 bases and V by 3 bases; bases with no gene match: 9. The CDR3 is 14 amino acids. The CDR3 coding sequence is TGTGCCAGCAGCGCCCACATCGACAGGGGCGGCTACACCTTC. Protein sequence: CASSAHIDRGGYTF.

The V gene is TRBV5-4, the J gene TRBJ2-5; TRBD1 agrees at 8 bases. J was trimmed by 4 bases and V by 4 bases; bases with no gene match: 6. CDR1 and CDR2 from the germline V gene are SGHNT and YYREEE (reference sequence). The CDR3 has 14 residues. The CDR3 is CASSPTGDGETQYF. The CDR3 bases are TGTGCCAGCAGCCCGACAGGGGATGGAGAGACCCAGTACTTC.

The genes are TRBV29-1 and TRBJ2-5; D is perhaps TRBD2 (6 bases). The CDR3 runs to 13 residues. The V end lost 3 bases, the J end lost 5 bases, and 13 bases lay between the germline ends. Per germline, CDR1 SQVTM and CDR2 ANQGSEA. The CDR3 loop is CSVDGTPGETQYF. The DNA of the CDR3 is TGCAGCGTTGATGGGACTCCGGGGGAGACCCAGTACTTC. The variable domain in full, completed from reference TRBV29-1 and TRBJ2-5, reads SAVISQKPSRDICQRGTSLTIQCQVDSQVTMMFWYRQQPGQSLTLIATANQGSEATYESGFVIDKFPISRPNLTFSTLTVSNMSPEDSSIYLCSVDGTPGETQYFGPGTRLLVL.

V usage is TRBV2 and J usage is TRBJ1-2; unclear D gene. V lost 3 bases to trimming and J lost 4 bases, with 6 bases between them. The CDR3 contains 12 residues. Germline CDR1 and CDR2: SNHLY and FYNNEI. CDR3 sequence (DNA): TGTGCCAGCAGTGATGGCAGCTATGGCTACACCTTC. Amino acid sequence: CASSDGSYGYTF. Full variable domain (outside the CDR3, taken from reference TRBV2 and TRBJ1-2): EPEVTQTPSHQVTQMGQEVILRCVPISNHLYFYWYRQILGQKVEFLVSFYNNEISEKSEIFDDQFSVERPDGSNFTLKIRSTKLEDSAMYFCASSDGSYGYTFGSGTRLTVV.

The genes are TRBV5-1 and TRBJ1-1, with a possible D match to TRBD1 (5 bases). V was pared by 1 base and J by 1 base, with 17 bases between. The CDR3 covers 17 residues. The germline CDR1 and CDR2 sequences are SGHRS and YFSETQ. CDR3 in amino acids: CASSLRGTNGGNTEAFF. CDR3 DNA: TGCGCCAGCAGCTTGAGAGGGACTAACGGGGGGAACACTGAAGCTTTCTTT.

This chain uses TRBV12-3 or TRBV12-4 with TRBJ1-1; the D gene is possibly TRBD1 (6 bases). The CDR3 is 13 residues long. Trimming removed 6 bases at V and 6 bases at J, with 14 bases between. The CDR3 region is CASSLGGVSEAFF. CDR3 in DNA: TGTGCCAGCAGCCTAGGGGGGGTTTCTGAAGCTTTCTTT.

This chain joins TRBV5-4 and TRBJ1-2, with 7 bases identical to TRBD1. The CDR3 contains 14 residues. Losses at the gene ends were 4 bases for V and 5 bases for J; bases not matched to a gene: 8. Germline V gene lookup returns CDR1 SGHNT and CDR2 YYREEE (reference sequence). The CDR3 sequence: CASSARQGWYGYTF. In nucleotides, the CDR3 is TGTGCCAGCAGCGCCCGACAGGGCTGGTATGGCTACACCTTC.

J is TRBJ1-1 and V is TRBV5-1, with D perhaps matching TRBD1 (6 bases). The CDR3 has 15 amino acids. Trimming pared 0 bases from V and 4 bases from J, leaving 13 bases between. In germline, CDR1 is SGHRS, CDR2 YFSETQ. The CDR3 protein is CASSLERGRGTEAFF. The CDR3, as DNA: TGCGCCAGCAGCTTGGAGCGGGGGCGAGGCACTGAAGCTTTCTTT.

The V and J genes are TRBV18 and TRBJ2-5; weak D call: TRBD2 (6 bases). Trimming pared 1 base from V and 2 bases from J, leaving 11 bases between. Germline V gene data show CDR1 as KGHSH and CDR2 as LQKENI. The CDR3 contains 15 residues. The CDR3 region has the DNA TGTGCCAGCTCACCACGGGGGACTCAGCAAGAGACCCAGTACTTC. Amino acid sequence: CASSPRGTQQETQYF.

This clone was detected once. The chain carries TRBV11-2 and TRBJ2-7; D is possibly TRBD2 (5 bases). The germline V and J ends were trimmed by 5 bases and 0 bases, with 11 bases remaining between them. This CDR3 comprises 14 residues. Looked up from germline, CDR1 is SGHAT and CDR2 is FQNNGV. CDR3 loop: CASSLRTSSYEQYF. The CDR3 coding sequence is TGTGCCAGCAGCCTTCGGACTTCCTCCTACGAGCAGTACTTC.

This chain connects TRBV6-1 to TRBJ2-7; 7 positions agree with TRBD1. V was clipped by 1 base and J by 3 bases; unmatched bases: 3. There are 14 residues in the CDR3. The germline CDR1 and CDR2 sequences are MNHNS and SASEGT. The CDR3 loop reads CASSEGDSNYEQYF. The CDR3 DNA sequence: TGTGCCAGCAGTGAAGGGGACAGCAACTACGAGCAGTACTTC.

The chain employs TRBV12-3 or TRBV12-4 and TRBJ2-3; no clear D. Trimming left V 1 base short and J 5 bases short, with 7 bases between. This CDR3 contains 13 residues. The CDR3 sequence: CASSLGVKDTQYF. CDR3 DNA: TGTGCCAGCAGTTTAGGAGTCAAAGATACGCAGTATTTT.

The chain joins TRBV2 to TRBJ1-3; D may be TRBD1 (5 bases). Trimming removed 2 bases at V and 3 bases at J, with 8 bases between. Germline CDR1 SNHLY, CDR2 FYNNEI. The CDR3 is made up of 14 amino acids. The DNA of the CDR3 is TGTGCCAGCAGTGAATGGGGCCGTGGAAACACCATATATTTT. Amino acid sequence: CASSEWGRGNTIYF.

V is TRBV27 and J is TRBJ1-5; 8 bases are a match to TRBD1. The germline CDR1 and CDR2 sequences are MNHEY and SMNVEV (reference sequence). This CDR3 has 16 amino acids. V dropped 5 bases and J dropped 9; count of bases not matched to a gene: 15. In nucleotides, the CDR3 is TGTGCCAGCAGTACCCTTGGACAGGGCGGGTTGGGGCCCCAGCATTTT. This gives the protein CASSTLGQGGLGPQHF.

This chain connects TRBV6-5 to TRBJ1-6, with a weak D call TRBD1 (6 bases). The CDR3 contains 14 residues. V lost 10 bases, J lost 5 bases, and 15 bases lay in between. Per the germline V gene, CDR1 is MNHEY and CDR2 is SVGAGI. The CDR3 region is CAIPTGYDNSPLHF. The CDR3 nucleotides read TGTGCCATACCCACAGGGTATGATAATTCACCCCTCCACTTT.